This TCR beta chain was profiled in a study of blood T cell repertoires in COVID-19. For the study at large: COVID-19 samples collected from the United States, Italy and Spain covered acute and convalescent phases. Sample material is recorded as cDNA or gDNA derived from T cells, B-cell-depleted T cells, or PBMCs.

Clones were read by immunoSEQ multiplex PCR, and TCRdb kept only the in-frame ones, dropping some. In the table there are 250,000 to 350,000 clones, approximately 85% of which are singletons. Germline-derived CDR1 and CDR2 are SGHRS and YFSETQ. This CDR3 has 17 amino acids. With 4 bases clipped from V and 4 bases from J, the junction kept 12 bases outside the gene matches. This clone was seen a single time. This sequence was found in a woman in her forties or fifties with acute or convalescent COVID-19. The chain combines TRBV5-1 with TRBJ2-7, with 12 nucleotides matching TRBD1. Material: peripheral blood. For the CDR3, the DNA is TGCGCCAGCAGCCTGCCCCCCGGGACAGGGGGCGCATACGAGCAGTACTTC. It codes for CASSLPPGTGGAYEQYF.